The subject of this entry is one TCR beta chain. The antigen remains undetermined. V lost 4 bases and J lost 3, with 13 bases in between. Germline lookup yields CDR1 ENHRY and CDR2 SYGVKD. The CDR3 contains 16 residues. TCRdb re-called the RT-PCR reads through MiXCR, storing one row per CDR3 protein. The repertoire holds about 650,000 distinct CDR3 sequences, about 14% seen once, with approximately 7.6% in the top ten. The data belong to a study of response to subunit inactivated influenza vaccine. Study results and caveats: There was a suggestion from the authors that each seasonal influenza vaccination recruits few new T cells.

This receptor was identified in a man between 50 and 59 years old who received an inactivated influenza vaccine. The sample was PBMCs from blood, taken 14 to 15 days before vaccination. The chain couples TRBV10-3 to TRBJ1-6; D gene ambiguous. The CDR3 reads CAISGETGSYNSPLHF. CDR3 nucleotide sequence: TGTGCCATCAGTGGGGAGACGGGGAGCTATAATTCACCCCTCCACTTT.